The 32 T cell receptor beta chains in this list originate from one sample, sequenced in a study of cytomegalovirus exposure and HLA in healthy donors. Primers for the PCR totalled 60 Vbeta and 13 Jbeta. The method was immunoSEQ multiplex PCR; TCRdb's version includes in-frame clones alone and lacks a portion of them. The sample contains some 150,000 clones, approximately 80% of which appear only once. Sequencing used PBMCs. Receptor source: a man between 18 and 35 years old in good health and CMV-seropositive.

The CDR3 reads CATSPPGGKPTDTQYF. Here the CDR3 DNA reads TGTGCCACCAGCCCCCCGGGAGGCAAACCCACAGATACGCAGTATTTT. The rearrangement links TRBV15 to TRBJ2-3; 7 bases fit TRBD2. CDR1 is LNHNV, CDR2 YYDKDF, per germline (reference sequence). The CDR3 has 16 amino acids. J was trimmed by 2 bases and V by 5 bases; bases with no gene match: 10.

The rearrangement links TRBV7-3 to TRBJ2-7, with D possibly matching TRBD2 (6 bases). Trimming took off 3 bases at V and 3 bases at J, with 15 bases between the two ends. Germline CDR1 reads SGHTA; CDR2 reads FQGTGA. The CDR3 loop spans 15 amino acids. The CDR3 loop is CASSFYGGGVYEQYF. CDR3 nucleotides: TGTGCCAGCAGCTTTTACGGGGGTGGGGTCTACGAGCAGTACTTC.

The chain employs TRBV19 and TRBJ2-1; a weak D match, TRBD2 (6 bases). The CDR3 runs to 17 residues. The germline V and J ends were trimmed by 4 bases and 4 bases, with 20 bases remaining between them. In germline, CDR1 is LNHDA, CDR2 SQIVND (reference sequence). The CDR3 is CASSTAPTRKFYNEQFF. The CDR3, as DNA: TGTGCCAGTAGTACCGCCCCGACTAGAAAATTTTACAATGAGCAGTTCTTC. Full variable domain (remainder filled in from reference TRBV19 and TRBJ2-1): DGGITQSPKYLFRKEGQNVTLSCEQNLNHDAMYWYRQDPGQGLRLIYYSQIVNDFQKGDIAEGYSVSREKKESFPLTVTSAQKNPTAFYLCASSTAPTRKFYNEQFFGPGTRLTVL.

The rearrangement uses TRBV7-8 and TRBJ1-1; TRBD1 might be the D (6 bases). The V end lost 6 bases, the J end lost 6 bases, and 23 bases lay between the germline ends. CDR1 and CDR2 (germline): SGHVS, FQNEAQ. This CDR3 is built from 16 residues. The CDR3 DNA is TGTGCCAGCAGAACCACCGGGACACTATCCGCCGCTGAAGCTTTCTTT. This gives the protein CASRTTGTLSAAEAFF.

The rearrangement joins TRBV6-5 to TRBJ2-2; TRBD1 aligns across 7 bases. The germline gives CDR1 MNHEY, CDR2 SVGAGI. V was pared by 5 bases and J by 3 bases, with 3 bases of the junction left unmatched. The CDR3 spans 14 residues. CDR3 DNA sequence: TGTGCCAGCAGTGAAACAGGGGACACCGGGGAGCTGTTTTTT. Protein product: CASSETGDTGELFF.

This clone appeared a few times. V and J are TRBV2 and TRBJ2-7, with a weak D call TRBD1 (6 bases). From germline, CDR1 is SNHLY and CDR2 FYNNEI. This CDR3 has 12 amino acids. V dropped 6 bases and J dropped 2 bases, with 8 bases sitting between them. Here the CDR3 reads CASSRQAYEQYF. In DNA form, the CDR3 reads TGTGCCAGCAGCAGACAGGCCTACGAGCAGTACTTC.

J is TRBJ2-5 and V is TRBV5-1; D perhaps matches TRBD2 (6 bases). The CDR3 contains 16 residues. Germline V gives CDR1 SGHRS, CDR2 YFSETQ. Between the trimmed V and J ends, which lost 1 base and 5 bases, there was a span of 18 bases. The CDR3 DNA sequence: TGCGCCAGCAGCTTGAATTGGGGTGGGAGGAGCGAGACCCAGTACTTC. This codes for CASSLNWGGRSETQYF.

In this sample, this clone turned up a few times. This CDR3 is CASSHPGRGDGYTF. In DNA form, the CDR3 reads TGCGCCAGCAGCCACCCCGGCAGGGGAGATGGCTACACCTTC. J is TRBJ1-2 and V is TRBV4-1; the D gene is possibly TRBD1 (6 bases). Trimming removed 3 bases at V and 6 bases at J, with 14 bases between. The CDR3 extends over 14 amino acids. The germline V gene encodes CDR1 MGHRA and CDR2 YSYEKL.

The CDR3 sequence is CASTGLGADTQYF. Written as DNA, the CDR3 is TGTGCCAGCACCGGACTAGGTGCAGATACGCAGTATTTT. This chain joins TRBV6-1 and TRBJ2-3; 7 bases are shared with TRBD2. Losses at the gene ends were 7 bases for V and 4 bases for J; bases not matched to a gene: 5. This CDR3 is 13 amino acids long. Germline lookup yields CDR1 MNHNS and CDR2 SASEGT.

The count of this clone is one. The CDR3 sequence is CASSPTGQTLANYGYTF. As DNA, the CDR3 is TGTGCCAGCTCACCTACCGGACAGACTTTAGCTAACTATGGCTACACCTTC. The chain carries TRBV18 and TRBJ1-2, with D possibly matching TRBD1 (6 bases). The CDR3 is made up of 17 amino acids. V was trimmed by 3 bases and J by 0 bases, leaving 17 bases between them. Germline CDR1 is KGHSH and CDR2 is LQKENI. The full variable domain, in which reference TRBV18 and TRBJ1-2 provide the parts outside the CDR3, is NAGVMQNPRHLVRRRGQEARLRCSPMKGHSHVYWYRQLPEEGLKFMVYLQKENIIDESGMPKERFSAEFPKEGPSILRIQQVVRGDSAAYFCASSPTGQTLANYGYTFGSGTRLTVV.

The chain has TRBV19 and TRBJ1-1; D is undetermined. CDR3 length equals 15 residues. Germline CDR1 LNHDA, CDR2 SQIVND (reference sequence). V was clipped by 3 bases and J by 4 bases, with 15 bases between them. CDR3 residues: CASSIGLTRITEAFF. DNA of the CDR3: TGTGCCAGTAGTATTGGACTCACCAGGATCACTGAAGCTTTCTTT.

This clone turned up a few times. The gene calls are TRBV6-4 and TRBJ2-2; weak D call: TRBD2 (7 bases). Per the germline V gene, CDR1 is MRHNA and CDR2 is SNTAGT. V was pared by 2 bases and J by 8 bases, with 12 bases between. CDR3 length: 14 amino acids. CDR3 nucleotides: TGTGCCAGCAGTGACGGGGGGGCGTCTGGGGAGCTGTTTTTT. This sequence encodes CASSDGGASGELFF.

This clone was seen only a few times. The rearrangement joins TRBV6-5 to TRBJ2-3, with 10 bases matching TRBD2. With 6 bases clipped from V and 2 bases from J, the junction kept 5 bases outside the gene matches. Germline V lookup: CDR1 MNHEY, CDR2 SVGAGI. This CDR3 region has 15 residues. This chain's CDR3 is CASRALAGSTDTQYF. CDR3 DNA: TGTGCCAGCAGAGCACTAGCGGGGTCCACAGATACGCAGTATTTT.

CDR3 amino acids: CASSKYLGQGAIQPQHF. The CDR3 DNA reads as TGTGCCAGTAGTAAATACTTAGGGCAGGGGGCGATTCAGCCCCAGCATTTT. The V call is TRBV19, the J call TRBJ1-5, with 8 bases matching TRBD1. J gave up 6 bases and V 4 bases, and 14 bases lay outside the gene matches. CDR1 is LNHDA and CDR2 is SQIVND in the germline V gene (reference sequence). There are 17 residues in the CDR3.

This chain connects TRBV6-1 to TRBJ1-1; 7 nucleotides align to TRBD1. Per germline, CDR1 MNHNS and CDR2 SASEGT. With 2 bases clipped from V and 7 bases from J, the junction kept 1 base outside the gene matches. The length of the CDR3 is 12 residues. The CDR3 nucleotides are TGTGCCAGCAGTGAAAGGGACAGTGAAGCTTTCTTT. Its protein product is CASSERDSEAFF.

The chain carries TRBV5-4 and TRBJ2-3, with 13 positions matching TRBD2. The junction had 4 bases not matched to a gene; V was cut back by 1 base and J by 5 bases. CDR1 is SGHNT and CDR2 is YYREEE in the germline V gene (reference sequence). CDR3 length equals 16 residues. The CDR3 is CASSLTSGRARDTQYF. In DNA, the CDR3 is TGTGCCAGCAGCTTGACTAGCGGGAGGGCCAGAGATACGCAGTATTTT.

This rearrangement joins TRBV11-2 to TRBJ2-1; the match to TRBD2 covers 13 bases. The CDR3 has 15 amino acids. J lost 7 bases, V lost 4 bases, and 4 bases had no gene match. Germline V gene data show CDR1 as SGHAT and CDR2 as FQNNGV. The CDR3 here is CASSYGLAGDNEQFF. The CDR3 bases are TGTGCCAGCAGCTACGGACTAGCGGGAGATAATGAGCAGTTCTTC. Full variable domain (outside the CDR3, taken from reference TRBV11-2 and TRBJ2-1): EAGVAQSPRYKIIEKRQSVAFWCNPISGHATLYWYQQILGQGPKLLIQFQNNGVVDDSQLPKDRFSAERLKGVDSTLKIQPAKLEDSAVYLCASSYGLAGDNEQFFGPGTRLTVL.

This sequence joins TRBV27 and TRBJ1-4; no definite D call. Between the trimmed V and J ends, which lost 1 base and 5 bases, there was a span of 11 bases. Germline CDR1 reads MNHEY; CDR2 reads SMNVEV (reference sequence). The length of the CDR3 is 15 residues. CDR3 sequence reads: CASSLYRRPNEKLFF. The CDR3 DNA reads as TGTGCCAGCAGTTTATATCGGAGACCCAATGAAAAACTGTTTTTT.

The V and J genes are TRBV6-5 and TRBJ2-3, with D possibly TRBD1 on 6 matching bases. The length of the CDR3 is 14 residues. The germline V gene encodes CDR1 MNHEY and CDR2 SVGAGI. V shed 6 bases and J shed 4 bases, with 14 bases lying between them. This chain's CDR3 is CASRGNRDPDTQYF. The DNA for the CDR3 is TGTGCCAGCAGGGGTAACAGGGATCCAGATACGCAGTATTTT.

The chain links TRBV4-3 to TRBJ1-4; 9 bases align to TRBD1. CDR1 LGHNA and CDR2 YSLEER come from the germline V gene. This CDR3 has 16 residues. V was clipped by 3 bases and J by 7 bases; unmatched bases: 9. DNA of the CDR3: TGCGCCAGCAGCCAGACGCCGGGACAGGGAGGTGAAAAACTGTTTTTT. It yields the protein CASSQTPGQGGEKLFF.

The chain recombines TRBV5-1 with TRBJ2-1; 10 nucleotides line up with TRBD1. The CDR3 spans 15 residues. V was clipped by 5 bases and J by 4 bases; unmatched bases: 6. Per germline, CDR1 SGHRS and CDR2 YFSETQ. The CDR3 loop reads CASSLLGQGYNEQFF. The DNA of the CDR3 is TGCGCCAGCAGTCTATTGGGACAGGGGTACAATGAGCAGTTCTTC.

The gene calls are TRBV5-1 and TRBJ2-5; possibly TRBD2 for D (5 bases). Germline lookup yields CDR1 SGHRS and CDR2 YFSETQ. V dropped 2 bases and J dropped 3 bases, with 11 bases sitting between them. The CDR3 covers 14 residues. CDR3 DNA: TGCGCCAGCAGCTTTTATAACGGGGAAGAGACCCAGTACTTC. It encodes CASSFYNGEETQYF.

The CDR3 coding sequence is TGCAGCGTTGAACTCGCGGGAGTTAATCAGCCCCAGCATTTT. Translating it yields CSVELAGVNQPQHF. The chain joins TRBV29-1 to TRBJ1-5; no firm D call. Germline-derived CDR1 and CDR2 are SQVTM and ANQGSEA. Trimming cost V 2 bases and J 4 bases, with 12 bases left between them. The CDR3 loop spans 14 amino acids.

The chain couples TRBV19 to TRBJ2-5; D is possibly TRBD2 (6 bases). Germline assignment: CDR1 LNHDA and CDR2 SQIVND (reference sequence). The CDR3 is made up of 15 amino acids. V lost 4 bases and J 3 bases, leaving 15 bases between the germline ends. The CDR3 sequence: CASSTGWGVEETQYF. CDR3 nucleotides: TGTGCCAGTAGTACTGGCTGGGGGGTAGAAGAGACCCAGTACTTC.

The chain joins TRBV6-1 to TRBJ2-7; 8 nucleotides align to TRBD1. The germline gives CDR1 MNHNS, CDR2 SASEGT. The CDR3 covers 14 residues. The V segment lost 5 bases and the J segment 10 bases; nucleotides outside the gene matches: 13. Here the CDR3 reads CASSNPDRAIGQYF. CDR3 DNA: TGTGCCAGCAGTAATCCGGACAGGGCTATCGGACAGTACTTC.

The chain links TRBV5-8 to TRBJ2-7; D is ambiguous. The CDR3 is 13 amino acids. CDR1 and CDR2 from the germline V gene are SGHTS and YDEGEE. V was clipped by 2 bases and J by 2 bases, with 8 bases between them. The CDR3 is CASSFGPPYEQYF. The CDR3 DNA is TGTGCCAGCAGCTTCGGTCCACCCTACGAGCAGTACTTC.

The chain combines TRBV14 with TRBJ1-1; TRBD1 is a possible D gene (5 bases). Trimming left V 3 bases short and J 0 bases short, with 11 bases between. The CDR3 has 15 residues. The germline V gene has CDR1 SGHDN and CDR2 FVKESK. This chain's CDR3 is CASSHGGAMNTEAFF. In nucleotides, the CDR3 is TGTGCCAGCAGCCACGGCGGGGCTATGAACACTGAAGCTTTCTTT.

The CDR3 loop is CASSLQGALDYGYTF. DNA for the CDR3: TGTGCCAGCAGTTTACAGGGGGCGCTGGACTATGGCTACACCTTC. The chain recombines TRBV6-5 with TRBJ1-2; 9 bases are a match to TRBD1. The CDR3 runs to 15 residues. The J segment lost 3 bases and the V segment lost 4 bases, leaving 6 bases of the junction unmatched. From germline, CDR1 is MNHEY and CDR2 SVGAGI.

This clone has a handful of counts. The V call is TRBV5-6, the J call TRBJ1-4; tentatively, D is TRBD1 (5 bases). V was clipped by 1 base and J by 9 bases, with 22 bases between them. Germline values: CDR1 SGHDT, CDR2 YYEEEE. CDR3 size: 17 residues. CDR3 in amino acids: CASSLNRLRDGVKKLFF. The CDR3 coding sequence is TGTGCCAGCAGCTTGAACAGGCTACGCGATGGCGTGAAAAAACTGTTTTTT.

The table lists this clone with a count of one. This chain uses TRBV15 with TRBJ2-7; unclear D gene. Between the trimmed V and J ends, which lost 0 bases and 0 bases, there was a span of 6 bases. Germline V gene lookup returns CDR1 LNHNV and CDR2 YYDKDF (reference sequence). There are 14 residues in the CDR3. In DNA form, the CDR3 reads TGTGCCACCAGCAGAGATCACTCCTCCTACGAGCAGTACTTC. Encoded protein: CATSRDHSSYEQYF.

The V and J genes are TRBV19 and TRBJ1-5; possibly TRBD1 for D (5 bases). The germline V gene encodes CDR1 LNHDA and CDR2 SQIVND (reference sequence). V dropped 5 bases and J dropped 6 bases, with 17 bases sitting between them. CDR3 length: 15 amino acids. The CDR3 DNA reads TGTGCCAGTAGTCTTACCCAGGGAAGGGTTCAGCCCCAGCATTTT. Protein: CASSLTQGRVQPQHF.

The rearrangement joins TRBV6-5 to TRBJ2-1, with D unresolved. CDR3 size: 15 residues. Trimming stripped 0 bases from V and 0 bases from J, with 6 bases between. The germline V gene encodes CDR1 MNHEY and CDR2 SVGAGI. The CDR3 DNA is TGTGCCAGCAGTTACTCCCCAGACTCCTACAATGAGCAGTTCTTC. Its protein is CASSYSPDSYNEQFF.